The 7 T cell receptor beta chains listed next were all sequenced from one sample in a study of cytomegalovirus exposure and HLA in healthy donors. PCR involved 60 Vbeta and 13 Jbeta primers. Assay: immunoSEQ multiplex PCR; the TCRdb copy retains only in-frame clones and omits some. The data contain about 130,000 clones, approximately 80% of them seen just once; the ten biggest clones take up 1.8%. Sequencing was performed on PBMCs. The source is a woman in her 40s in good health and CMV-seronegative.

CDR3 DNA: TGTGCCAGCAGTTTAGGGAGTTCCTACGAGCAGTACTTC. Amino acids: CASSLGSSYEQYF. The rearrangement links TRBV25-1 to TRBJ2-7; maybe TRBD2 (5 bases). The CDR3 runs to 13 residues. The germline V gene has CDR1 MGHDK and CDR2 SYGVNS. V dropped 5 bases and J dropped 1 base, with 9 bases sitting between them.

The CDR3 DNA follows: TGTGCCACCAGCAGAGATGGAGTCAGAGGGCCCCAGCATTTT. Amino acids: CATSRDGVRGPQHF. The chain is built from TRBV15 and TRBJ1-5; D not certain. Deletions cut 0 bases from V and 9 bases from J, with 12 bases between. This CDR3 comprises 14 residues. CDR1 and CDR2 from the germline V gene are LNHNV and YYDKDF (reference sequence).

The rearrangement joins TRBV29-1 to TRBJ1-2, with D perhaps TRBD1 (5 bases). V lost 5 bases and J 6 bases, leaving 7 bases between the germline ends. Germline V gene sequence: CDR1 SQVTM, CDR2 ANQGSEA. The CDR3 covers 10 residues. CDR3 sequence: CSVQQDGYTF. CDR3 in DNA: TGCAGCGTTCAACAGGATGGCTACACCTTC. Full variable domain (remainder filled in from reference TRBV29-1 and TRBJ1-2): SAVISQKPSRDICQRGTSLTIQCQVDSQVTMMFWYRQQPGQSLTLIATANQGSEATYESGFVIDKFPISRPNLTFSTLTVSNMSPEDSSIYLCSVQQDGYTFGSGTRLTVV.

The chain links TRBV7-2 to TRBJ2-7; no clear D gene. Germline CDR1 is SGHTA and CDR2 is FQGNSA. Trimming took off 1 base at V and 3 bases at J, with 13 bases between the two ends. The CDR3 consists of 15 residues. Written as DNA, the CDR3 is TGTGCCAGCAGCTTAGTTTCCGGCTCGGGCTACGAGCAGTACTTC. This codes for CASSLVSGSGYEQYF.

Worth noting for this clone: Here the CDR3 omits its conserved ending phenylalanine or tryptophan, so a read error is the likely source. The chain recombines TRBV5-1 with TRBJ2-7, with no clear D. Germline assignment: CDR1 SGHRS and CDR2 YFSETQ. The germline V and J ends were trimmed by 4 bases and 0 bases, with 14 bases remaining between them. CDR3 length equals 15 residues. The CDR3 DNA reads as TGCGCCAGCAGCGTGGACGGAGCAGCCTCCTACGAGCAGTACCTC. Its translation: CASSVDGAASYEQYL.

The rearrangement links TRBV5-3 to TRBJ2-5; no reliable D call. TRBV5-3 is marked as an open reading frame, function uncertain. This CDR3 has 13 residues. The V and J ends lost 2 bases and 2 bases respectively, with 7 bases between them. This CDR3 is CARSFGRQETQYF. The CDR3 DNA follows: TGTGCCAGAAGCTTTGGCAGACAAGAGACCCAGTACTTC.

The gene calls are TRBV25-1 and TRBJ2-1; perhaps TRBD1 as D (5 bases). The V end lost 1 base, the J end lost 10 bases, and 17 bases lay between the germline ends. Germline loops: CDR1 MGHDK, CDR2 SYGVNS. This CDR3 is built from 15 residues. CDR3 bases: TGTGCCAGCAGTGAATCCAGGGCCCCCCCAGGAGAGCAGTTCTTC. It is translated as CASSESRAPPGEQFF.